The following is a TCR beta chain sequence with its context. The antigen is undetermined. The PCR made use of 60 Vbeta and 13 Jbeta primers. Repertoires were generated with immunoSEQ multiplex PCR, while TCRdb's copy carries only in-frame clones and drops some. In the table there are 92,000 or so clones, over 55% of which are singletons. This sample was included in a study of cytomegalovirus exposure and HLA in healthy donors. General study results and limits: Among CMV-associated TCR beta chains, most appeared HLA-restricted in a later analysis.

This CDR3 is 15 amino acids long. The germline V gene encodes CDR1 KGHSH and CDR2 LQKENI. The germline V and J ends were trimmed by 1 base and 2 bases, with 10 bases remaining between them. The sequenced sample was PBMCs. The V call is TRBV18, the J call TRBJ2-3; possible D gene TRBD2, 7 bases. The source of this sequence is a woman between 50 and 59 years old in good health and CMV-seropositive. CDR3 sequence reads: CASSPQGGNTDTQYF. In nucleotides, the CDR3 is TGTGCCAGCTCACCACAGGGGGGGAACACAGATACGCAGTATTTT.